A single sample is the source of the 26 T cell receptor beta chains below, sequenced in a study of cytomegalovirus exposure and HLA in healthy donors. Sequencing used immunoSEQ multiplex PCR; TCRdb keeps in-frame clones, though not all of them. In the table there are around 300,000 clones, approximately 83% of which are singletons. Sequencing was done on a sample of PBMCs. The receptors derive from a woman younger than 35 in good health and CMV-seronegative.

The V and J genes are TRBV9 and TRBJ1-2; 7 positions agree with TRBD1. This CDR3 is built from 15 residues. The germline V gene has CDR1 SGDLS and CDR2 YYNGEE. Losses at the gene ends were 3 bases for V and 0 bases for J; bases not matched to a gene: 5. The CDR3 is CASSARQGPNYGYTF. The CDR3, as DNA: TGTGCCAGCAGCGCCCGACAGGGCCCTAACTATGGCTACACCTTC.

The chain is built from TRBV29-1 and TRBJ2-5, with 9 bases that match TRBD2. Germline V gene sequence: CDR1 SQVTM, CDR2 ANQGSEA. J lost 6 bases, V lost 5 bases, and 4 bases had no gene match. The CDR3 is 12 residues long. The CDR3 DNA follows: TGCAGCGTTTTAGCGGGGGTGCAGACCCAGTACTTC. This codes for CSVLAGVQTQYF.

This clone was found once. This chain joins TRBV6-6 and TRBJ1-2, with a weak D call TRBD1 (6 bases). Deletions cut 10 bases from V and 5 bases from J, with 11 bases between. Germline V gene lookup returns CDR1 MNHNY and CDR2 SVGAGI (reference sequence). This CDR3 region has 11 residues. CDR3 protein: CATTGSYGYTF. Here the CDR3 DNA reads TGTGCCACCACAGGGTCGTATGGCTACACCTTC.

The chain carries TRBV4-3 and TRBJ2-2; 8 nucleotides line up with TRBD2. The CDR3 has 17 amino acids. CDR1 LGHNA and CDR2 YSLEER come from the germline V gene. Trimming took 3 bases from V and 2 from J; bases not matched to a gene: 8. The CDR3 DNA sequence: TGCGCCAGCAGCCACTCGGGCGGGGGGAGAAACACCGGGGAGCTGTTTTTT. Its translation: CASSHSGGGRNTGELFF.

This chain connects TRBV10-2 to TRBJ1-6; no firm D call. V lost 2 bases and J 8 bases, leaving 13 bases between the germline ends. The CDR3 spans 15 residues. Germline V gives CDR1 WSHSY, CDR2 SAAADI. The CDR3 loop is CASSEPGTDYSPLHF. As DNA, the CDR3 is TGCGCCAGCAGTGAGCCGGGAACAGATTATTCACCCCTCCACTTT.

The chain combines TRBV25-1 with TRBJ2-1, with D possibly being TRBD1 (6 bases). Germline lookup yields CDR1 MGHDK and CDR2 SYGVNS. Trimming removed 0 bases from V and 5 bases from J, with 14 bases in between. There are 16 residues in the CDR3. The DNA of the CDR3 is TGTGCCAGCAGTGAATATCCCCGGACAGTCAACAATGAGCAGTTCTTC. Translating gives CASSEYPRTVNNEQFF.

As DNA, the CDR3 is TGTGCCAGCAGCTCGGAACTACCGCCCGTGGGGACCCAGTACTTC. Translating it yields CASSSELPPVGTQYF. The rearrangement joins TRBV7-9 to TRBJ2-5, with D unclear. The germline V and J ends were trimmed by 4 bases and 7 bases, with 19 bases remaining between them. From germline, CDR1 is SEHNR and CDR2 FQNEAQ (reference sequence). The CDR3 covers 15 residues. Full variable domain (remainder filled in from reference TRBV7-9 and TRBJ2-5): DTGVSQNPRHKITKRGQNVTFRCDPISEHNRLYWYRQTLGQGPEFLTYFQNEAQLEKSRLLSDRFSAERPKGSFSTLEIQRTEQGDSAMYLCASSSELPPVGTQYFGPGTRLLVL.

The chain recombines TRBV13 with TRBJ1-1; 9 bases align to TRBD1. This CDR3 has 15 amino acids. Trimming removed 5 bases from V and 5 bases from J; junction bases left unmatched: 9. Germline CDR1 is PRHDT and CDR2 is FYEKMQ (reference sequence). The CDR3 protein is CASSPNRGRRTEAFF. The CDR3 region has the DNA TGTGCCAGCAGCCCAAACAGGGGGCGGCGGACTGAAGCTTTCTTT.

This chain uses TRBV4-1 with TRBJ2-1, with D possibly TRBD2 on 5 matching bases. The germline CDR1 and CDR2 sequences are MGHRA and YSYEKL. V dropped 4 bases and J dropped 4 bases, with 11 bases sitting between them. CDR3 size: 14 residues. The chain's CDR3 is CASSLLGVYNEQFF. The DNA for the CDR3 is TGCGCCAGCAGCCTTCTCGGGGTTTACAATGAGCAGTTCTTC.

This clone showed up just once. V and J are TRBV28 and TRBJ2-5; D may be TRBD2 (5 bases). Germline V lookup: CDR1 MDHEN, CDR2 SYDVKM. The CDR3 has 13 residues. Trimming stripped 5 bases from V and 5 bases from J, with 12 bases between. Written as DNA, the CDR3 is TGTGCCAGCAGTGGCGGGCCCTCGGAGACCCAGTACTTC. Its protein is CASSGGPSETQYF. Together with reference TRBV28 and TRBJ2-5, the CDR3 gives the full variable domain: DVKVTQSSRYLVKRTGEKVFLECVQDMDHENMFWYRQDPGLGLRLIYFSYDVKMKEKGDIPEGYSVSREKKERFSLILESASTNQTSMYLCASSGGPSETQYFGPGTRLLVL.

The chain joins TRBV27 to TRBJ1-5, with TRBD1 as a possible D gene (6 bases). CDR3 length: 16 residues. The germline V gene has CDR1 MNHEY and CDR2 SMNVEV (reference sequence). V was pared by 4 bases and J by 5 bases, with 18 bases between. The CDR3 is CASSSTRGGPYQPQHF. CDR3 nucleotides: TGTGCCAGCAGTTCCACCCGAGGGGGACCCTATCAGCCCCAGCATTTT.

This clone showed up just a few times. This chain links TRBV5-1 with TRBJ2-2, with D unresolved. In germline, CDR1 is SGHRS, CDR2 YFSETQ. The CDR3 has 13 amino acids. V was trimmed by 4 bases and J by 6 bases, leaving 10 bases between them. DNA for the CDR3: TGCGCCAGCAGCGCTGACTCGGCCGGGGAGCTGTTTTTT. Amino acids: CASSADSAGELFF.

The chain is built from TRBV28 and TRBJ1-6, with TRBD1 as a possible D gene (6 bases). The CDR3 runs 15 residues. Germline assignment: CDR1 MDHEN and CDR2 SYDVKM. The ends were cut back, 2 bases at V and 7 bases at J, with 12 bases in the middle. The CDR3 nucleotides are TGTGCCAGCAGTTTACCTAGGGGGGGGAATTCACCCCTCCACTTT. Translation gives CASSLPRGGNSPLHF.

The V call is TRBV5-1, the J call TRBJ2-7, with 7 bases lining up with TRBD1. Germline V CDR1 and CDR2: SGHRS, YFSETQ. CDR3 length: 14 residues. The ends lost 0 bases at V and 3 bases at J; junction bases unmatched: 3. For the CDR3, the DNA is TGCGCCAGCAGCTTGGCCACAGGGGACTACGAGCAGTACTTC. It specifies CASSLATGDYEQYF.

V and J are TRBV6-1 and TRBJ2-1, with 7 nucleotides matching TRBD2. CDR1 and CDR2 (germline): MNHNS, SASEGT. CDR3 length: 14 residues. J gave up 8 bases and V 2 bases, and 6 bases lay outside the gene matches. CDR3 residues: CASSESGRGHEQFF. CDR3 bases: TGTGCCAGCAGTGAAAGTGGGAGGGGCCATGAGCAGTTCTTC.

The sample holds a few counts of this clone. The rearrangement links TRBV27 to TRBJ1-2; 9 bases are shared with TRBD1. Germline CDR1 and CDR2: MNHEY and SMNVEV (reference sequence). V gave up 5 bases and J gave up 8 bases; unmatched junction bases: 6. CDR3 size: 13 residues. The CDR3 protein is CASSPATGGGYTF. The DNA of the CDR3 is TGTGCCAGCAGTCCCGCGACAGGGGGAGGCTACACCTTC.

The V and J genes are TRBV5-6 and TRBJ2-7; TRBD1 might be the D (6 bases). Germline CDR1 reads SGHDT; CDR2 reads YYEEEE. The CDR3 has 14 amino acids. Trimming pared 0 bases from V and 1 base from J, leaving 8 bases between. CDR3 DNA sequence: TGTGCCAGCAGCTTGGGGACAGCTTCCTACGAGCAGTACTTC. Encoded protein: CASSLGTASYEQYF.

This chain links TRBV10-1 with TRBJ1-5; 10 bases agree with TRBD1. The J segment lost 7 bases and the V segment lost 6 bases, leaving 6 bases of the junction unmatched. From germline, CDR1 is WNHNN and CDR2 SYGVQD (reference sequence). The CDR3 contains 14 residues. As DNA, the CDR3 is TGCGCCAGCAGGGACAGGGGGATTTGGCAGCCCCAGCATTTT. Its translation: CASRDRGIWQPQHF.

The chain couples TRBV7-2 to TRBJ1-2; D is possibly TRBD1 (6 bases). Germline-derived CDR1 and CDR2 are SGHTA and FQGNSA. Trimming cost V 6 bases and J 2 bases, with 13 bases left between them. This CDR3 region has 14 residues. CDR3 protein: CASRLMGQNYGYTF. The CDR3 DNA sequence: TGTGCCAGCAGACTTATGGGACAAAACTATGGCTACACCTTC.

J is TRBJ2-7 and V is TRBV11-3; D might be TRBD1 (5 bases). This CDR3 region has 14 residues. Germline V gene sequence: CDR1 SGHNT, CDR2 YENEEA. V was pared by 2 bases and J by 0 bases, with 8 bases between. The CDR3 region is CASSLNRISYEQYF. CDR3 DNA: TGTGCCAGCAGCTTAAACAGGATCTCCTACGAGCAGTACTTC.

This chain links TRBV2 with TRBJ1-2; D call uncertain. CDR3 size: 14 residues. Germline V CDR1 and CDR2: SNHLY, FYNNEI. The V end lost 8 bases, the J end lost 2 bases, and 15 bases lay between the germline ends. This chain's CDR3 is CASRGLQLNYGYTF. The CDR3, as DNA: TGTGCCAGCCGAGGACTTCAGTTGAACTATGGCTACACCTTC.

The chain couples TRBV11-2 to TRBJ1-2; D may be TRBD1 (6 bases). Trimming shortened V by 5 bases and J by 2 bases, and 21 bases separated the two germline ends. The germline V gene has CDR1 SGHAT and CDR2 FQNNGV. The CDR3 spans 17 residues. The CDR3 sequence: CASSASRRTDLNYGYTF. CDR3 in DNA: TGTGCCAGCAGCGCATCACGAAGGACAGACTTAAACTATGGCTACACCTTC. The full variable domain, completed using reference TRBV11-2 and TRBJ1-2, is EAGVAQSPRYKIIEKRQSVAFWCNPISGHATLYWYQQILGQGPKLLIQFQNNGVVDDSQLPKDRFSAERLKGVDSTLKIQPAKLEDSAVYLCASSASRRTDLNYGYTFGSGTRLTVV.

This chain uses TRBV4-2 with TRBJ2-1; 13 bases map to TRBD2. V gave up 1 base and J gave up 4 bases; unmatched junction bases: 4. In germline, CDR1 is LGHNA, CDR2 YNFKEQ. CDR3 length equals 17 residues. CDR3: CASSQAGTSGTYNEQFF. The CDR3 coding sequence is TGTGCCAGCAGCCAAGCCGGGACTAGCGGGACTTACAATGAGCAGTTCTTC.

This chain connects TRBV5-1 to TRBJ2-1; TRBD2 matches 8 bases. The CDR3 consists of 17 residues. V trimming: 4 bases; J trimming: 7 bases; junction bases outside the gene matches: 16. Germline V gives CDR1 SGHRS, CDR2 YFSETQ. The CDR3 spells CASSVLAGRAGKNEQFF. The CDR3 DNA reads TGCGCCAGCAGCGTTCTAGCCGGGAGGGCCGGGAAAAATGAGCAGTTCTTC.

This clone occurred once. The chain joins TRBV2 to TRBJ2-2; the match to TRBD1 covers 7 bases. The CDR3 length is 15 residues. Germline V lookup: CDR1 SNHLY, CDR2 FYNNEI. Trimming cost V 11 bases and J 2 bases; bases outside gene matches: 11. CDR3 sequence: CASQGERANTGELFF. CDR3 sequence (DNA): TGTGCCTCCCAGGGGGAGAGGGCCAACACCGGGGAGCTGTTTTTT.

CDR3 nucleotide sequence: TGTGCCAGCAGCTTAACAGGTGTGCCCGAAGCTTTCTTT. Residues: CASSLTGVPEAFF. The gene calls are TRBV7-9 and TRBJ1-1; TRBD1 might be the D (5 bases). The CDR3 is made up of 13 amino acids. Between the trimmed V and J ends, which lost 2 bases and 8 bases, there was a span of 12 bases. CDR1 SEHNR and CDR2 FQNEAQ come from the germline V gene (reference sequence).